A single sample is the source of the 22 T cell receptor beta chains below, sequenced in a study of T cells in tumors after PD-1 blockade. Profiling relied on immunoSEQ multiplex PCR, and the TCRdb table lists in-frame clones only, not all of them. The data show about 20,000 clones, 65% to 85% seen once. Material: PBMCs, obtained after anti-PD-1 therapy. All receptors come from a human donor with advanced basal cell or squamous cell carcinoma (not recorded which).

The genes are TRBV6-2 or TRBV6-3 and TRBJ1-5; 9 nucleotides align to TRBD1. The CDR3 is made up of 15 amino acids. Germline CDR1 MNHEY, CDR2 SVGEGT. Losses at the gene ends were 5 bases for V and 5 bases for J; bases not matched to a gene: 7. The CDR3 region has the DNA TGTGCCAGCAGTGACCGACAGGGGGGCGATCAGCCCCAGCATTTT. This sequence encodes CASSDRQGGDQPQHF.

This rearrangement joins TRBV13 to TRBJ1-1; maybe TRBD1 (6 bases). CDR1 is PRHDT and CDR2 is FYEKMQ in the germline V gene (reference sequence). V lost 3 bases, J lost 1 base, and 15 bases lay in between. The CDR3 is 16 amino acids. In DNA, the CDR3 is TGTGCCAGCAGCTTCAAAACAGGGTTGGAGAACACTGAAGCTTTCTTT. Translated, it gives CASSFKTGLENTEAFF.

The chain employs TRBV27 and TRBJ2-1; 10 positions match TRBD2. The V gene end was trimmed by 4 bases and the J gene end by 2 bases; junction bases not matched to a gene: 5. The CDR3 covers 16 residues. CDR1 and CDR2 from the germline V gene are MNHEY and SMNVEV (reference sequence). The CDR3 region is CASSSSGGRAYNEQFF. The CDR3 nucleotides are TGTGCCAGCAGTTCTAGCGGGGGTAGAGCCTACAATGAGCAGTTCTTC.

This clone was recorded only once. The CDR3: CASSLLGSGANVLTF. The CDR3 DNA follows: TGTGCCAGCAGCTTACTGGGCTCTGGGGCCAACGTCCTGACTTTC. This chain connects TRBV6-5 to TRBJ2-6, with D unclear. CDR3 length: 15 residues. Germline V gives CDR1 MNHEY, CDR2 SVGAGI. Trimming took 6 bases from V and 0 from J, leaving 9 bases between them.

The rearrangement links TRBV4-1 to TRBJ2-1; 8 positions match TRBD2. The germline CDR1 and CDR2 sequences are MGHRA and YSYEKL. With V trimmed by 5 bases and J by 1 base, 13 bases remained unmatched. The CDR3 is made up of 18 amino acids. The CDR3 sequence: CASSKGLEPIRSYNEQFF. For the CDR3, the DNA is TGCGCCAGCAGCAAGGGACTAGAGCCGATTAGGTCCTACAATGAGCAGTTCTTC.

This chain uses TRBV4-1 with TRBJ2-3; the D is unclear. Trimming pared 0 bases from V and 1 base from J, leaving 11 bases between. This CDR3 comprises 16 residues. The germline V gene encodes CDR1 MGHRA and CDR2 YSYEKL. The CDR3 region has the DNA TGCGCCAGCAGCCAAGATGCCGGGTTTCGCACAGATACGCAGTATTTT. Its protein product is CASSQDAGFRTDTQYF.

The chain couples TRBV3-1 (or the pseudogene TRBV3-2) to TRBJ2-5; no firm D call. The CDR3 sequence is 14 residues long. CDR1 and CDR2 from the germline V gene are LGHDT and YNNKEL (reference sequence). The ends were cut back, 0 bases at V and 1 base at J, with 6 bases in the middle. CDR3 sequence: CASSQDWSQETQYF. CDR3 DNA: TGTGCCAGCAGCCAAGATTGGAGCCAAGAGACCCAGTACTTC.

This sequence joins TRBV19 and TRBJ2-3; no definite D call. V was trimmed by 3 bases and J by 7 bases, leaving 11 bases between them. Germline loops: CDR1 LNHDA, CDR2 SQIVND (reference sequence). The CDR3 loop spans 13 amino acids. The DNA of the CDR3 is TGTGCCAGTAGTATGTTGGCAGACCATACGCAGTATTTT. This codes for CASSMLADHTQYF.

V usage is TRBV6-4 and J usage is TRBJ1-2; 7 bases are shared with TRBD1. This CDR3 spans 15 amino acids. V was pared by 5 bases and J by 8 bases, with 14 bases of the junction left unmatched. Germline lookup yields CDR1 MRHNA and CDR2 SNTAGT. CDR3 protein: CASSPTGMVGGGYTF. The DNA for the CDR3 is TGTGCCAGCAGTCCGACAGGGATGGTAGGAGGAGGCTACACCTTC.

This sequence joins TRBV10-3 and TRBJ2-2; a weak D match, TRBD1 (6 bases). V lost 7 bases, J lost 6 bases, and 15 bases lay in between. CDR3 size: 14 residues. The germline V gene encodes CDR1 ENHRY and CDR2 SYGVKD. CDR3 amino acids: CAITNQGLSGELFF. In DNA, the CDR3 is TGTGCCATCACGAACCAGGGGTTATCCGGGGAGCTGTTTTTT.

The table lists this clone with a few counts. The rearrangement uses TRBV2 and TRBJ1-1; D is ambiguous. The CDR3 has 13 residues. V was trimmed by 0 bases and J by 7 bases, leaving 9 bases between them. Germline CDR1 is SNHLY and CDR2 is FYNNEI. CDR3 sequence reads: CASSEALTDEAFF. CDR3 bases: TGTGCCAGCAGTGAAGCGCTCACGGATGAAGCTTTCTTT. Together with reference TRBV2 and TRBJ1-1, the CDR3 gives the full variable domain: EPEVTQTPSHQVTQMGQEVILRCVPISNHLYFYWYRQILGQKVEFLVSFYNNEISEKSEIFDDQFSVERPDGSNFTLKIRSTKLEDSAMYFCASSEALTDEAFFGQGTRLTVV.

The V call is TRBV3-1 (or the pseudogene TRBV3-2), the J call TRBJ2-5; 9 nucleotides line up with TRBD2. Germline V gene sequence: CDR1 LGHDT, CDR2 YNNKEL (reference sequence). The CDR3 runs to 15 residues. The ends lost 0 bases at V and 4 bases at J; junction bases unmatched: 3. CDR3: CASSQDLAGLETQYF. In nucleotides, the CDR3 is TGTGCCAGCAGCCAAGACCTAGCGGGATTAGAGACCCAGTACTTC.

V usage is TRBV2 and J usage is TRBJ2-1; no clear D. V lost 1 base and J 7 bases, leaving 8 bases between the germline ends. This CDR3 contains 13 residues. Germline lookup yields CDR1 SNHLY and CDR2 FYNNEI. Written as DNA, the CDR3 is TGTGCCAGCAGTGAAGAATCAGCAAATGAGCAGTTCTTC. Translation gives CASSEESANEQFF.

The rearrangement uses TRBV4-2 and TRBJ1-1, with TRBD1 matching over 8 bases. The CDR3 is made up of 14 amino acids. Trimming took 4 bases from V and 4 from J; bases not matched to a gene: 5. Germline assignment: CDR1 LGHNA and CDR2 YNFKEQ. CDR3 loop: CASSREDRVTEAFF. CDR3 DNA sequence: TGTGCCAGCAGCCGGGAGGACAGGGTCACTGAAGCTTTCTTT.

This clone was detected once. The V gene is TRBV3-1 (or the pseudogene TRBV3-2), the J gene TRBJ2-2; tentatively, D is TRBD1 (6 bases). The V end lost 6 bases, the J end lost 2 bases, and 13 bases lay between the germline ends. Germline V gene data show CDR1 as LGHDT and CDR2 as YNNKEL (reference sequence). This CDR3 is built from 15 residues. The chain's CDR3 is CASRLQGPNTGELFF. The CDR3 DNA is TGTGCCAGCAGACTACAGGGCCCCAACACCGGGGAGCTGTTTTTT.

This clone was seen once. CDR3 nucleotide sequence: TGCAGCGTTGGGATCGGGGGCACAGATACGCAGTATTTT. Translating it yields CSVGIGGTDTQYF. The chain recombines TRBV29-1 with TRBJ2-3, with D perhaps TRBD2 (5 bases). The CDR3 has 13 residues. The V and J ends lost 4 bases and 1 base respectively, with 9 bases between them. CDR1 is SQVTM and CDR2 is ANQGSEA in the germline V gene.

The rearrangement joins TRBV29-1 to TRBJ2-7; D remains unclear. V shed 4 bases and J shed 3 bases, with 10 bases lying between them. The CDR3 covers 12 residues. Germline values: CDR1 SQVTM, CDR2 ANQGSEA. For the CDR3, the DNA is TGCAGCGTTGGTATTTTCGGCTACGAGCAGTACTTC. Amino acid sequence: CSVGIFGYEQYF.

The chain couples TRBV18 to TRBJ2-3; TRBD2 agrees at 7 bases. The CDR3 sequence is 12 residues long. Germline V gives CDR1 KGHSH, CDR2 LQKENI. The J segment lost 5 bases and the V segment lost 6 bases, leaving 2 bases of the junction unmatched. Here the CDR3 reads CASSQRGDTQYF. For the CDR3, the DNA is TGTGCCAGCTCCCAGCGGGGAGATACGCAGTATTTT. The full variable domain, in which reference TRBV18 and TRBJ2-3 provide the parts outside the CDR3, is NAGVMQNPRHLVRRRGQEARLRCSPMKGHSHVYWYRQLPEEGLKFMVYLQKENIIDESGMPKERFSAEFPKEGPSILRIQQVVRGDSAAYFCASSQRGDTQYFGPGTRLTVL.

This chain links TRBV28 with TRBJ2-2, with 10 bases aligning to TRBD2. CDR3 length: 16 residues. CDR1 is MDHEN, CDR2 SYDVKM, per germline. V was pared by 3 bases and J by 5 bases, with 6 bases of the junction left unmatched. CDR3 protein: CASSFLAGASTGELFF. The CDR3 bases are TGTGCCAGCAGTTTTCTAGCGGGAGCTTCTACCGGGGAGCTGTTTTTT.

This chain joins TRBV6-5 and TRBJ1-1; no clear D. The V end was cut by 5 bases, the J end by 4 bases, with 11 bases between. CDR3 length equals 13 residues. Germline values: CDR1 MNHEY, CDR2 SVGAGI. CDR3: CASSHSPATEAFF. CDR3 DNA: TGTGCCAGCAGTCATTCTCCAGCCACTGAAGCTTTCTTT.

The V call is TRBV24-1, the J call TRBJ1-4, with D perhaps matching TRBD1 (5 bases). The CDR3 extends over 13 amino acids. Germline CDR1 KGHDR, CDR2 SFDVKD. Trimming stripped 4 bases from V and 11 bases from J, with 13 bases between. For the CDR3, the DNA is TGTGCCACCAGTGAGTCCAGGGCTGGGAAACTGTTTTTT. The encoded protein is CATSESRAGKLFF.

The chain joins TRBV7-6 to TRBJ2-1, with a possible D match to TRBD2 (5 bases). Germline CDR1 SGHVS, CDR2 FNYEAQ. The V gene lost 3 bases and the J gene lost 2 bases, with 14 bases spanning the gap. CDR3 length equals 16 residues. The CDR3 region has the DNA TGTGCCAGCAGCTTCGGTCAGGAGGATGCCTACAATGAGCAGTTCTTC. Translating it yields CASSFGQEDAYNEQFF.